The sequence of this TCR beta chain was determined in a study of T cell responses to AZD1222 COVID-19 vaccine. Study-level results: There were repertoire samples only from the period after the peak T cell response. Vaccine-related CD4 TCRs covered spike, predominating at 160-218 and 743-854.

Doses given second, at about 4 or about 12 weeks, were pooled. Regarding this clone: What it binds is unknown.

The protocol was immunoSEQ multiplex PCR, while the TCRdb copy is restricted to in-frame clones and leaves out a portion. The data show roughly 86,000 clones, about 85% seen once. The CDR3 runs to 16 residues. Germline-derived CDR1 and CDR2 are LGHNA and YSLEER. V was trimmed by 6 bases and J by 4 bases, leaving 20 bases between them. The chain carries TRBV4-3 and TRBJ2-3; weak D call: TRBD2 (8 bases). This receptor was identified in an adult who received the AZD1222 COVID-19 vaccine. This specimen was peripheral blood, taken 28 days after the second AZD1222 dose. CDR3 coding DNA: TGCGCCAGCAGTCGGGAGGGGGCAGGTTGGGCAGATACGCAGTATTTT. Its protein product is CASSREGAGWADTQYF.